This T cell receptor beta chain was retrieved from a study of cytotoxic CD8 clonotypes in ibrutinib-treated CLL. The planned depth of sequencing spanned 1 in 200,000 to 1 in 1 million T cells. Libraries were prepared by immunoSEQ multiplex PCR; TCRdb keeps only in-frame clonotypes and omits some of them. The sample contains fewer than 400,000 clones, under 70% of which appear only once. For this clone: What it binds is unknown.

Study-wide results and limits: Clonality rose at ibrutinib response and fell back toward baseline at progression.

From cryopreserved PBMCs came roughly 2 micrograms of genomic DNA used for TCR beta libraries. Germline V CDR1 and CDR2: SNHLY, FYNNEI. V lost 6 bases, J lost 4 bases, and 8 bases stayed unmatched. CDR3 length: 14 amino acids. The V gene is TRBV2, the J gene TRBJ1-2; 7 bases fit TRBD1. Sequenced material: PBMCs, taken after 36 months of ibrutinib treatment. The origin of this receptor is a human donor with chronic lymphocytic leukemia. The CDR3 spells CASRTGSFVYGYTF. The CDR3 DNA reads TGTGCCAGCAGGACAGGGAGTTTTGTCTATGGCTACACCTTC.